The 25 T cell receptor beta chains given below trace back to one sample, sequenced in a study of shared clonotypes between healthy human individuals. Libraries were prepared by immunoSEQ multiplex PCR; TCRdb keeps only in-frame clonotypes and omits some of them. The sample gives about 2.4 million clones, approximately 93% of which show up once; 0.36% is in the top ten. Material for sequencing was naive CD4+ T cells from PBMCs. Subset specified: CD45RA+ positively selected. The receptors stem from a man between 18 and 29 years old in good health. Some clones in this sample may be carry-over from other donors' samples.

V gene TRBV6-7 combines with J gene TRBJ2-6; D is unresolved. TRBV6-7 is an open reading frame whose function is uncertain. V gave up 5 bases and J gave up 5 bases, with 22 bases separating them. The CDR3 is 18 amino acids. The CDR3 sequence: CASSVIRRLQSRANVLTF. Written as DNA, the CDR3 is TGTGCCAGCAGTGTCATCCGGCGTTTACAAAGTCGGGCCAACGTCCTGACTTTC.

The CDR3: CASSLRVPGGETQYF. As DNA, the CDR3 is TGTGCCAGCAGTTTACGGGTACCAGGGGGAGAGACCCAGTACTTC. The chain couples TRBV28 to TRBJ2-5; TRBD1 matches 7 bases. V gave up 2 bases and J gave up 4 bases; unmatched junction bases: 7. The CDR3 runs 15 residues. Germline CDR1 reads MDHEN; CDR2 reads SYDVKM.

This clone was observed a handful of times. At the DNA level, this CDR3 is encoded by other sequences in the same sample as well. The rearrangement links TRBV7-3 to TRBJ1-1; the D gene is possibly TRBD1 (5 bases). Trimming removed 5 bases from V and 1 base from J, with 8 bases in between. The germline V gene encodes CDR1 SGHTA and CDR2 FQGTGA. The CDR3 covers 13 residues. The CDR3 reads CASSSDRNTEAFF. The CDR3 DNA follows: TGTGCCAGCAGCAGTGACAGGAACACTGAAGCTTTCTTT.

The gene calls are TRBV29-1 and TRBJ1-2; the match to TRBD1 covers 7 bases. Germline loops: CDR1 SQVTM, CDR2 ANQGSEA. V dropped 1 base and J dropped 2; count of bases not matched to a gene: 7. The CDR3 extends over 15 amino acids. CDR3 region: CSVEAFQGVNYGYTF. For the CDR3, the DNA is TGCAGCGTTGAAGCGTTTCAGGGGGTAAACTATGGCTACACCTTC.

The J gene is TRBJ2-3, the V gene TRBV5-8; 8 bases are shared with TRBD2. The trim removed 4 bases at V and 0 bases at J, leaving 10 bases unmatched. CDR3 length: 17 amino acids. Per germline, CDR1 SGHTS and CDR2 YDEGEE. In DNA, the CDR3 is TGTGCCAGCAGCCCCACTAGCGGTTACTCTAGCACAGATACGCAGTATTTT. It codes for CASSPTSGYSSTDTQYF.

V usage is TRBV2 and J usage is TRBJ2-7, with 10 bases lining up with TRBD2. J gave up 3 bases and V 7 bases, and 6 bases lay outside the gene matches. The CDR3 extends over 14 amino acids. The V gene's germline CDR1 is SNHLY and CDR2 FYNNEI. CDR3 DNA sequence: TGTGCCAGCACTGGGACTAGCGACCTCTACGAGCAGTACTTC. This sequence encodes CASTGTSDLYEQYF.

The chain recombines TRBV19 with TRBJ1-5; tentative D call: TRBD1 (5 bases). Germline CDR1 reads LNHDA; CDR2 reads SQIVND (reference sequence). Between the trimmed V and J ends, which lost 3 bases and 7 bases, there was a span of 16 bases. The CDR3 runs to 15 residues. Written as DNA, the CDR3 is TGTGCCAGTAGTATGGGGGGGAGGGAATTCCAGCCCCAGCATTTT. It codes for CASSMGGREFQPQHF.

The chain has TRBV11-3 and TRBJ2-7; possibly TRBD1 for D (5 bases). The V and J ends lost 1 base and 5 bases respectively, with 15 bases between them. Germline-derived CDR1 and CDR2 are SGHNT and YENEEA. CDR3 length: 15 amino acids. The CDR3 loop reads CASSLGAGYSHEQYF. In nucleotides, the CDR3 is TGTGCCAGCAGCTTAGGGGCAGGGTATAGCCACGAGCAGTACTTC.

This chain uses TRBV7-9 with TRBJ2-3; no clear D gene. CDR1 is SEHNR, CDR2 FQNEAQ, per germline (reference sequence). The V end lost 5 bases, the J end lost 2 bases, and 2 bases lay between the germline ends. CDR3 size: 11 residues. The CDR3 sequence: CASSITDTQYF. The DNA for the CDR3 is TGTGCCAGCAGCATCACAGATACGCAGTATTTT.

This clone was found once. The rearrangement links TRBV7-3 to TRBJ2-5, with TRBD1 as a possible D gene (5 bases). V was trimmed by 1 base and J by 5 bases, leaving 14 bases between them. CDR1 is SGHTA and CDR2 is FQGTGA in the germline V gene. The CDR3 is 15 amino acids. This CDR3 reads CASSLMAGLKETQYF. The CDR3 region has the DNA TGTGCCAGCAGCTTAATGGCAGGGCTAAAGGAGACCCAGTACTTC.

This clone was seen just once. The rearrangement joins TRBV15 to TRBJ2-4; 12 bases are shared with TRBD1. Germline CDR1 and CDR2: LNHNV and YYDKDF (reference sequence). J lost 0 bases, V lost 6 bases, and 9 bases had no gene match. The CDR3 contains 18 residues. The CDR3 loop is CATSPGTGGELAKNIQYF. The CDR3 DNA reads TGTGCCACCAGTCCCGGGACAGGGGGCGAGCTAGCCAAAAACATTCAGTACTTC.

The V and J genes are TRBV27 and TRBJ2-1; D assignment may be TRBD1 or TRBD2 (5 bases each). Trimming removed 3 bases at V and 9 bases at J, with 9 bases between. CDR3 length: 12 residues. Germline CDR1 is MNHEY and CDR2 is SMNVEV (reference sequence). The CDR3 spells CASSFTRGEQFF. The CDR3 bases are TGTGCCAGCAGTTTTACGAGGGGTGAGCAGTTCTTC.

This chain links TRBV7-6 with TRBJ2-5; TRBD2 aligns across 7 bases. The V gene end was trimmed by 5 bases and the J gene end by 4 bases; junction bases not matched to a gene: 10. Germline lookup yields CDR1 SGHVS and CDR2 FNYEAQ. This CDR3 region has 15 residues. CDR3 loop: CASSDPWASGETQYF. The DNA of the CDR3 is TGTGCCAGCAGCGACCCTTGGGCTAGCGGAGAGACCCAGTACTTC.

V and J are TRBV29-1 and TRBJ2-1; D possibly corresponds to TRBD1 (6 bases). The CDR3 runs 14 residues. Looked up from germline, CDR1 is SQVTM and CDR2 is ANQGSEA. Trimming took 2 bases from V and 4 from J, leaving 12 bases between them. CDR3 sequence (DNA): TGCAGCGTTGAATACAGGGTCGGGTACAATGAGCAGTTCTTC. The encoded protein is CSVEYRVGYNEQFF.

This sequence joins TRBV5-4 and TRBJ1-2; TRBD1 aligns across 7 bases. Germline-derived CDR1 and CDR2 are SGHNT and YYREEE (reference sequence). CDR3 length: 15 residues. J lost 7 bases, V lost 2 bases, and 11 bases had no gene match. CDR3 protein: CASSFALNRGSGYTF. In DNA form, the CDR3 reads TGTGCCAGCAGCTTTGCCCTAAACAGGGGAAGTGGCTACACCTTC.

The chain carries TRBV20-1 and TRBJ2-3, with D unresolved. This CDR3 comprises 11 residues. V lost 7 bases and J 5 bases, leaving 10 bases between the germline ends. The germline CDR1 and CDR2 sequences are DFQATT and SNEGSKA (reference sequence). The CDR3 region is CSGSPGDTQYF. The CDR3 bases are TGCAGTGGGAGCCCCGGAGATACGCAGTATTTT.

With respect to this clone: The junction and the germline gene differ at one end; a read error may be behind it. CDR3 amino acids: CAIRGQSYGQYF. The DNA for the CDR3 is TGTGCCATCAGAGGACAGTCCTACGGGCAGTACTTC. The gene calls are TRBV10-3 and TRBJ2-7, with D possibly TRBD1 on 6 matching bases. The germline V gene encodes CDR1 ENHRY and CDR2 SYGVKD. CDR3 length equals 12 residues.

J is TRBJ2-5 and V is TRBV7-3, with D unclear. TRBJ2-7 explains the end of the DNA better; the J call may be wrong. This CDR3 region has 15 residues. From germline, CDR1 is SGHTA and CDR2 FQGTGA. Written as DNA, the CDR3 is TGTGCCAGCAGCTTAAGGCCCTCGTGGACCTACGAGCAGTACTTC. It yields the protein CASSLRPSWTYEQYF.

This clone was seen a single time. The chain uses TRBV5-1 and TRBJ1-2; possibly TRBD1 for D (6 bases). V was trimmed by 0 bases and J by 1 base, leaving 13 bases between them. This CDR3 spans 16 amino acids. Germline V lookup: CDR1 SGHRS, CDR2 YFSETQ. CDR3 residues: CASSLVAGDINYGYTF. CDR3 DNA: TGCGCCAGCAGCTTGGTGGCAGGGGATATTAACTATGGCTACACCTTC.

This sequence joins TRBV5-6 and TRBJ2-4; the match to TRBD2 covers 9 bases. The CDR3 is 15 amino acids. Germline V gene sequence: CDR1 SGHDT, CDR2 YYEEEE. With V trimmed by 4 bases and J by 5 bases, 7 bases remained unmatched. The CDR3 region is CASSLAGRGQNIQYF. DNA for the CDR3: TGTGCCAGCAGCCTAGCGGGACGTGGCCAAAACATTCAGTACTTC.

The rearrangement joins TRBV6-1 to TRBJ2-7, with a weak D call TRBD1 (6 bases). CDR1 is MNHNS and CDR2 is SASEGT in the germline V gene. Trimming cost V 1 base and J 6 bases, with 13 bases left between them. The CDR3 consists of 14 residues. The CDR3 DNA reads TGTGCCAGCAGTGAAGGTTGGACAGCAACCGAGCAGTACTTC. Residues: CASSEGWTATEQYF.

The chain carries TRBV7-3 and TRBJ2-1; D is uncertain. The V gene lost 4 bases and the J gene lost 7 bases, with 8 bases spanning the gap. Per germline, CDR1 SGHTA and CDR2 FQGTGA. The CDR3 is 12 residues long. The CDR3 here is CASSSPTNEQFF. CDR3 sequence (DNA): TGTGCCAGCAGCTCCCCTACTAATGAGCAGTTCTTC.

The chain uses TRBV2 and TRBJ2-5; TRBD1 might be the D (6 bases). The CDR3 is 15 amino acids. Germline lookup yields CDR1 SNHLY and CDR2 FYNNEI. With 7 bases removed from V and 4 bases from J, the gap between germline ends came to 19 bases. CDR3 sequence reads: CASTSPREGGETQYF. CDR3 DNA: TGTGCCAGCACATCCCCGCGTGAAGGGGGAGAGACCCAGTACTTC.

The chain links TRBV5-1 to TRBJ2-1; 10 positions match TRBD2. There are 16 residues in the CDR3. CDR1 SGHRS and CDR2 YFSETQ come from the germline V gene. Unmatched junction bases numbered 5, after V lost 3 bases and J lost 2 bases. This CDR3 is CASSSLAGVPYNEQFF. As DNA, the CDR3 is TGCGCCAGCAGCTCCCTAGCGGGAGTGCCCTACAATGAGCAGTTCTTC.

The CDR3 sequence: CASSIRSGQGVGSLNEQYF. Here the CDR3 DNA reads TGTGCCAGCAGCATTAGGAGCGGACAGGGCGTCGGTAGTTTGAACGAGCAGTACTTC. This chain uses TRBV7-8 with TRBJ2-7; 8 bases align to TRBD1. The CDR3 loop spans 19 amino acids. The trim removed 5 bases at V and 5 bases at J, leaving 23 bases unmatched. Germline V gives CDR1 SGHVS, CDR2 FQNEAQ. Complete variable domain (other parts from reference TRBV7-8 and TRBJ2-7): GAGVSQSPRYKVAKRGQDVALRCDPISGHVSLFWYQQALGQGPEFLTYFQNEAQLDKSGLPSDRFFAERPEGSVSTLKIQRTQQEDSAVYLCASSIRSGQGVGSLNEQYFGPGTRLTVT.